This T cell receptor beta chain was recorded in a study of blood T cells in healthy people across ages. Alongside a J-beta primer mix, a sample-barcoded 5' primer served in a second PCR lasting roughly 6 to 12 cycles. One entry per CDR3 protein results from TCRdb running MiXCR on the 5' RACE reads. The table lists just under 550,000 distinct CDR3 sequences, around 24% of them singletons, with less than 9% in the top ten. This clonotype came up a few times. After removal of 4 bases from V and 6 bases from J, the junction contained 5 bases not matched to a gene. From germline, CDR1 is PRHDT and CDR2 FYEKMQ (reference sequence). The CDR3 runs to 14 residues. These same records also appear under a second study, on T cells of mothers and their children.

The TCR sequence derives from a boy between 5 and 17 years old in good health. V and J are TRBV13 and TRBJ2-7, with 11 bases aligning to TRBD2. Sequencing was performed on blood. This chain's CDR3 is CASSSTSGSSEQYF. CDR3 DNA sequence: TGTGCCAGCAGCTCCACTAGCGGGAGCTCCGAGCAGTACTTC.